These 28 T cell receptor beta chains came from one sample sequenced in a study of CD8 T cells in ankylosing spondylitis. MiXCR, applied by TCRdb to the 5' RACE reads, yields one record per CDR3 protein. The sample shows 150,000 to 200,000 distinct CDR3 sequences, over 10% of them seen only once. Sequencing was performed on blood, either unsorted or a sorted T cell fraction (not recorded which). The receptors derive from a female donor with ankylosing spondylitis or in good health (not recorded which).

The sample holds a few counts of this clonotype. The rearrangement uses TRBV20-1 and TRBJ2-4; perhaps TRBD1 as D (6 bases). The CDR3 loop spans 17 amino acids. The V and J ends lost 6 bases and 0 bases respectively, with 21 bases between them. Germline V gene sequence: CDR1 DFQATT, CDR2 SNEGSKA (reference sequence). CDR3 nucleotides: TGCAGTGCCATCGGGACAACCTTTGACGTAGCCAAAAACATTCAGTACTTC. It is translated as CSAIGTTFDVAKNIQYF.

The chain recombines TRBV7-6 with TRBJ2-2; D is perhaps TRBD1 or TRBD2 (5 bases each). This CDR3 is 14 amino acids long. Germline V gene lookup returns CDR1 SGHVS and CDR2 FNYEAQ. V lost 4 bases to trimming and J lost 4 bases, with 10 bases between them. CDR3 DNA sequence: TGTGCCAGCAGCTCGAGGGGCTTCACCGGGGAGCTGTTTTTT. This encodes CASSSRGFTGELFF.

With respect to this clonotype: One junction end does not reproduce the germline sequence, and a read error may be involved. The CDR3 DNA follows: TGTGCCTCTGAGCAGGGAATCTCTGTAAACACCATATATTTT. This gives the protein CASEQGISVNTIYF. V and J are TRBV30 and TRBJ1-3; a possible D gene is TRBD1 (5 bases). The CDR3 runs 14 residues. Germline V CDR1 and CDR2: GTSNPN, SVGIG (reference sequence).

This clonotype occurred many times. The genes are TRBV6-2 or TRBV6-3 and TRBJ2-7; D not certain. Germline V lookup: CDR1 MNHEY, CDR2 SVGEGT. This CDR3 spans 15 amino acids. V was cut by 5 bases and J by 0 bases, with 14 bases left in between. The CDR3 loop reads CASSMFGRSSYEQYF. The DNA of the CDR3 is TGTGCCAGCAGTATGTTCGGGCGAAGCTCCTACGAGCAGTACTTC.

There are many counts of this clonotype. CDR3 loop: CASSLVEGEEAFF. The CDR3 DNA is TGTGCCAGCAGCTTAGTCGAAGGGGAGGAAGCTTTCTTT. This chain links TRBV7-6 with TRBJ1-1; tentative D call: TRBD1 (5 bases). CDR1 is SGHVS, CDR2 FNYEAQ, per germline. Trimming cost V 1 base and J 8 bases, with 11 bases left between them. The CDR3 is made up of 13 amino acids.

This clonotype was picked up many times. The rearrangement joins TRBV28 to TRBJ1-2; a possible D gene is TRBD1 (5 bases). Per the germline V gene, CDR1 is MDHEN and CDR2 is SYDVKM. V was clipped by 8 bases and J by 4 bases, with 17 bases between them. This CDR3 has 14 residues. The CDR3 region has the DNA TGTGCCAGCCTTTCGCCCCAGGGCTTCTATGGCTACACCTTC. Residues: CASLSPQGFYGYTF.

There are many counts of this clonotype. CDR3 bases: TGTGCCAGCGCAGGGGGGGACTATGGCTACACCTTC. This sequence encodes CASAGGDYGYTF. The chain employs TRBV6-5 and TRBJ1-2; 7 bases line up with TRBD1. Trimming removed 8 bases from V and 3 bases from J; junction bases left unmatched: 3. Germline values: CDR1 MNHEY, CDR2 SVGAGI. This CDR3 has 12 amino acids.

This clonotype has at least ten counts. This sequence joins TRBV28 and TRBJ1-4, with D uncertain. There are 17 residues in the CDR3. Trimming removed 6 bases from V and 6 bases from J, with 23 bases in between. Looked up from germline, CDR1 is MDHEN and CDR2 is SYDVKM. CDR3 DNA sequence: TGTGCCAGCAGCCGGCGGGATCTGGACCAATCCCATGAAAAACTGTTTTTT. The encoded protein is CASSRRDLDQSHEKLFF.

This clonotype was detected many times. The rearrangement uses TRBV5-1 and TRBJ1-1; D unclear. Germline CDR1 SGHRS, CDR2 YFSETQ. This CDR3 has 15 residues. Trimming removed 0 bases at V and 4 bases at J, with 13 bases between. The CDR3 loop reads CASSLVGGLSTEAFF. CDR3 coding DNA: TGCGCCAGCAGCTTGGTGGGAGGGCTGAGCACTGAAGCTTTCTTT.

The chain's CDR3 is CASSLTGVSWGSGTDTQYF. The CDR3 DNA reads TGTGCCAGCAGCTTAACGGGAGTCTCGTGGGGTTCGGGCACAGATACGCAGTATTTT. This chain joins TRBV7-3 and TRBJ2-3; a weak D match, TRBD2 (5 bases). V lost 0 bases and J lost 1, with 20 bases in between. The CDR3 has 19 amino acids. CDR1 SGHTA and CDR2 FQGTGA come from the germline V gene. The entire variable domain, with the rest obtained from reference TRBV7-3 and TRBJ2-3, is as follows: GAGVSQTPSNKVTEKGKYVELRCDPISGHTALYWYRQSLGQGPEFLIYFQGTGAADDSGLPNDRFFAVRPEGSVSTLKIQRTERGDSAVYLCASSLTGVSWGSGTDTQYFGPGTRLTVL.

The rearrangement uses TRBV20-1 and TRBJ2-7; 8 nucleotides align to TRBD1. V lost 1 base to trimming and J lost 3 bases; unmatched junction nucleotides: 8. CDR1 is DFQATT and CDR2 is SNEGSKA in the germline V gene (reference sequence). The length of the CDR3 is 15 residues. CDR3 nucleotide sequence: TGCAGTGCTAGAGCAGGGGCAGGGGGCTTCTACGAGCAGTACTTC. Protein sequence: CSARAGAGGFYEQYF.

This clonotype was observed many times. The chain combines TRBV7-2 with TRBJ2-2; D unresolved. CDR3 size: 15 residues. CDR1 is SGHTA, CDR2 FQGNSA, per germline. Trimming left V 5 bases short and J 2 bases short, with 12 bases between. The CDR3 region is CASSPEIRNTGELFF. DNA of the CDR3: TGTGCCAGCAGCCCGGAAATTAGAAACACCGGGGAGCTGTTTTTT.

This clonotype has just a few counts. V gene TRBV7-9 combines with J gene TRBJ2-1; either TRBD1 or TRBD2 may supply D (5 bases each). The V end was cut by 4 bases, the J end by 5 bases, with 18 bases between. The CDR3 loop spans 16 amino acids. CDR1 is SEHNR and CDR2 is FQNEAQ in the germline V gene (reference sequence). This CDR3 is CASSSPGTLGDNEQFF. In DNA, the CDR3 is TGTGCCAGCAGCTCGCCCGGGACCTTAGGCGACAATGAGCAGTTCTTC. Full variable domain (remainder filled in from reference TRBV7-9 and TRBJ2-1): DTGVSQNPRHKITKRGQNVTFRCDPISEHNRLYWYRQTLGQGPEFLTYFQNEAQLEKSRLLSDRFSAERPKGSFSTLEIQRTEQGDSAMYLCASSSPGTLGDNEQFFGPGTRLTVL.

In its sample, this clonotype was seen many times. The rearrangement joins TRBV11-2 to TRBJ2-7; D is uncertain. CDR1 SGHAT and CDR2 FQNNGV come from the germline V gene. With 4 bases removed from V and 3 bases from J, the gap between germline ends came to 13 bases. The CDR3 contains 14 residues. The CDR3 loop reads CASSSTRFDYEQYF. In nucleotides, the CDR3 is TGTGCCAGCAGCTCGACTCGGTTCGACTACGAGCAGTACTTC. Drawing the rest from reference TRBV11-2 and TRBJ2-7, the complete variable domain is EAGVAQSPRYKIIEKRQSVAFWCNPISGHATLYWYQQILGQGPKLLIQFQNNGVVDDSQLPKDRFSAERLKGVDSTLKIQPAKLEDSAVYLCASSSTRFDYEQYFGPGTRLTVT.

This clonotype was recorded many times. The chain uses TRBV9 and TRBJ1-6, with D possibly TRBD1 on 6 matching bases. The CDR3 is 14 amino acids. V dropped 2 bases and J dropped 9 bases, with 12 bases sitting between them. Germline CDR1 reads SGDLS; CDR2 reads YYNGEE. The DNA of the CDR3 is TGTGCCAGCAGCGTTTCAGGGGTACCTTCACCCCTCCACTTT. This codes for CASSVSGVPSPLHF.

The CDR3 reads CSVEDLSLAGRGYNEQFF. DNA of the CDR3: TGCAGCGTTGAAGATCTTTCGCTAGCGGGGAGGGGCTACAATGAGCAGTTCTTC. The rearrangement links TRBV29-1 to TRBJ2-1; 9 bases line up with TRBD2. From germline, CDR1 is SQVTM and CDR2 ANQGSEA. V shed 0 bases, J shed 3 bases, and the junction held 12 bases outside the gene matches. CDR3 length: 18 residues.

This clonotype occurred many times. The CDR3 region is CASSHIQGGEAFF. The CDR3 coding sequence is TGTGCCAGCAGCCACATCCAGGGGGGAGAAGCTTTCTTT. The V and J genes are TRBV14 and TRBJ1-1; 7 nucleotides line up with TRBD1. The trim removed 3 bases at V and 8 bases at J, leaving 6 bases unmatched. Germline V gene sequence: CDR1 SGHDN, CDR2 FVKESK. CDR3 length: 13 amino acids. The whole variable domain, filled in from reference TRBV14 and TRBJ1-1, reads EAGVTQFPSHSVIEKGQTVTLRCDPISGHDNLYWYRRVMGKEIKFLLHFVKESKQDESGMPNNRFLAERTGGTYSTLKVQPAELEDSGVYFCASSHIQGGEAFFGQGTRLTVV.

This clonotype was seen repeatedly, ten times or more. The chain carries TRBV6-2 or TRBV6-3 and TRBJ2-1; no firm D call. Looked up from germline, CDR1 is MNHEY and CDR2 is SVGEGT. The ends were cut back, 4 bases at V and 0 bases at J, with 4 bases in the middle. The CDR3 has 13 amino acids. For the CDR3, the DNA is TGTGCCAGCAGTTCCAGCTCCTACAATGAGCAGTTCTTC. It codes for CASSSSSYNEQFF.

This clonotype came up a few times. This chain uses TRBV29-1 with TRBJ1-2; D remains unclear. Germline V CDR1 and CDR2: SQVTM, ANQGSEA. The CDR3 covers 14 residues. V gave up 7 bases and J gave up 2 bases, with 17 bases separating them. CDR3 coding DNA: TGCAGCGACGAGGGTAGGAAGGGAAACTATGGCTACACCTTC. This sequence encodes CSDEGRKGNYGYTF.

At least ten counts were recorded for this clonotype. The genes are TRBV5-1 and TRBJ2-2; 7 positions match TRBD1. Trimming cost V 1 base and J 1 base; bases outside gene matches: 1. The CDR3 consists of 15 residues. CDR1 SGHRS and CDR2 YFSETQ come from the germline V gene. DNA of the CDR3: TGCGCCAGCAGCTTGTGGGACAGGAACACCGGGGAGCTGTTTTTT. This translates into CASSLWDRNTGELFF.

The V call is TRBV10-3, the J call TRBJ2-2, with 8 bases identical to TRBD2. The germline V gene has CDR1 ENHRY and CDR2 SYGVKD. V dropped 10 bases and J dropped 4; count of bases not matched to a gene: 11. The CDR3 is made up of 15 amino acids. CDR3 in DNA: TGTGCCACAACAGAGGCGGGAGGCCTCACCGGGGAGCTGTTTTTT. It codes for CATTEAGGLTGELFF.

This clonotype was detected a few times. CDR3 sequence (DNA): TGTGCCAGCAGCTTAGTCGTCAGATCCTACGAGCAGTACTTC. Its protein product is CASSLVVRSYEQYF. The genes are TRBV11-2 and TRBJ2-7; D gene uncertain. Germline V gene sequence: CDR1 SGHAT, CDR2 FQNNGV. The CDR3 spans 14 residues. V lost 1 base and J 1 base, leaving 8 bases between the germline ends.

In its sample, this clonotype was seen a few times. The gene calls are TRBV7-3 and TRBJ2-7; no reliable D call. The CDR3 extends over 13 amino acids. The germline V and J ends were trimmed by 2 bases and 3 bases, with 8 bases remaining between them. Germline CDR1 is SGHTA and CDR2 is FQGTGA. This CDR3 reads CASSLSVDYEQYF. CDR3 coding DNA: TGTGCCAGCAGCTTATCAGTGGACTACGAGCAGTACTTC. Full variable domain (missing parts from reference TRBV7-3 and TRBJ2-7): GAGVSQTPSNKVTEKGKYVELRCDPISGHTALYWYRQSLGQGPEFLIYFQGTGAADDSGLPNDRFFAVRPEGSVSTLKIQRTERGDSAVYLCASSLSVDYEQYFGPGTRLTVT.

In its sample, this clonotype was seen many times. This chain links TRBV5-1 with TRBJ2-6; D uncertain. The V gene's germline CDR1 is SGHRS and CDR2 YFSETQ. The CDR3 loop spans 16 amino acids. The V and J ends lost 0 bases and 2 bases respectively, with 9 bases between them. As DNA, the CDR3 is TGCGCCAGCAGCTTGGATCCACTCCCTGGGGCCAACGTCCTGACTTTC. This encodes CASSLDPLPGANVLTF.

This clonotype occurred once. Since a much larger clone is just one base distant, this may be a read error. This chain links TRBV5-1 with TRBJ2-2; TRBD2 is a possible D gene (7 bases). This CDR3 comprises 17 residues. Germline-derived CDR1 and CDR2 are SGHRS and YFSETQ. CDR3 region: CASSPKAGQPNTGKLFF. The CDR3 DNA sequence: TGCGCCAGCAGCCCCAAAGCGGGACAACCGAACACCGGGAAGCTGTTTTTT.

This clonotype came up many times. V and J are TRBV20-1 and TRBJ2-7; possibly TRBD1 or TRBD2 for D (6 bases each). Germline V gene lookup returns CDR1 DFQATT and CDR2 SNEGSKA (reference sequence). The length of the CDR3 is 14 residues. Trimming stripped 5 bases from V and 0 bases from J, with 14 bases between. The CDR3 reads CSAPHGGSSYEQYF. CDR3 in DNA: TGCAGTGCTCCACACGGGGGCAGCTCCTACGAGCAGTACTTC.

This clonotype was seen ten or more times. The chain recombines TRBV12-3 or TRBV12-4 with TRBJ2-7, with D possibly being TRBD2 (5 bases). Trimming shortened V by 3 bases and J by 1 base, and 10 bases separated the two germline ends. This CDR3 is built from 14 residues. The CDR3 DNA follows: TGTGCCAGCAGTTTGGGGAGCCTATCCTACGAGCAGTACTTC. Residues: CASSLGSLSYEQYF.

There are many counts of this clonotype. The V and J genes are TRBV20-1 and TRBJ2-1; 8 positions agree with TRBD2. The ends lost 4 bases at V and 0 bases at J; junction bases unmatched: 11. Germline loops: CDR1 DFQATT, CDR2 SNEGSKA (reference sequence). The CDR3 runs to 17 residues. The DNA for the CDR3 is TGCAGTGCTATGGGGCTAGCGGGTTTAAGCTCCTACAATGAGCAGTTCTTC. This gives the protein CSAMGLAGLSSYNEQFF.